This TCR beta chain was captured by sequencing in a study of T cell responses to AZD1222 COVID-19 vaccine (dated by TCRdb to the early 2020s). For context, the study as a whole: A total of more than 230 trial participants underwent TCR sequencing, of whom 200 to 220 received two doses of AZD1222 and about 25 received two doses of the MenACWY control vaccine. Trial participants were enrolled by age into subgroups of 18-55, 56-69 and 70-plus years, and 148, 28 and 57 TCR-sequenced participants, respectively, were included in these subgroups.

The CDR3 regions of human TCRbeta chains were subjected to immunosequencing. The published analysis was carried out like this. TCRs in the repertoires were matched against a reference library of SARS-CoV-2-specific TCRs that had been generated with the MIRA antigen-specificity platform. Breadth was defined as the fraction of unique TCRs that were SARS-CoV-2-associated. Depth was defined as the fraction of total T cells that were SARS-CoV-2-associated. Using the MIRA data, each spike-specific TCR was assigned both to the spike region to which the TCR was reactive and to a CD4 or CD8 class. Log10-transformed breadth and depth values were compared by one-way ANOVA with Sidak's multiple comparisons tests. TCRdb's version of the immuneACCESS table is confined to in-frame rearrangements and falls short of the full clone set. An unresolved V gene accounts for under half of the shortfall where checked; the remainder is of unknown origin. The DNA was the basis for D and trimming; V, J and clone size are from that table. The sample table lists 150,000 to 250,000 clones, approximately 94% of them with a count of one. The ten largest clones take up 0.9% to 1.1% of the sample.

CDR3 length: 14 amino acids, cysteine to phenylalanine. Only CDR3 DNA remains: 42 bases, in frame from the first base. CDR1 and CDR2 are drawn from the germline V gene (reference sequence): SEHNR, FQNEAQ. At the junction V is shortened by 5 bases and J by 8 bases, with 18 bases in between. On this clone: Its antigen remains unidentified. Per-base quality was not reported, and no clone a single base away is much larger than it.

Paper-wide results and their limitations: The 56-69-year group was small, and its depth increase did not reach significance, likely because of low power. Reportedly, close to half of the unique spike-specific TCRs recognized epitopes lying outside the regions that are mutated in the B.1.351 and B.1.1.7 variants. Participants were mostly white British, with more females than males. The authors suggested clonal diversity may have been underestimated. A significant rise in spike-specific TCR breadth and depth was observed after two AZD1222 doses relative to day 0 and relative to MenACWY recipients. Only 5 to 7 AZD1222 recipients were SARS-CoV-2 seropositive at baseline, limiting conclusions about previously exposed vaccinees. Because no day 14 peak-response samples were available, the repertoires could be characterized only after the peak T cell response. CD4 TCRs associated with the vaccine covered the entire spike protein, and the dominant responses were in regions 160-218 and 743-854.

This specimen's time point label, per the study, means: about 28 days (+/-7) after the second vaccine dose. AZD1222 recipients with second doses at about 4 weeks or about 12 weeks were pooled, because spike-specific TCR depth and breadth did not differ between schedules. Vaccinee samples were obtained from the UK trials COV001 and COV002, which included a single-blind randomized controlled phase 2/3 trial of AZD1222 (ChAdOx1 nCoV-19) in healthy adults. For TCRbeta chain sequencing, PBMC samples were collected from trial participants at day 0 and at day 28 after the second dose. The V gene is TRBV7-9 and the J gene is TRBJ1-2, with the D gene too uncertain to name. This material consisted of peripheral blood, taken 28 days after the second AZD1222 dose. The source is an adult who received the AZD1222 COVID-19 vaccine. CDR3 protein: CASSPPSPGLGYTF. The DNA is as follows: TGTGCCAGCAGCCCACCCTCCCCGGGCTTAGGCTACACCTTC.